A single count supports the clone carrying this T cell receptor beta chain. Authors' data handling: Scientists estimated how many nucleated cells there were by amplifying reference gene primers. This table comes from immunoSEQ multiplex PCR, and its TCRdb copy is limited to in-frame clones, with some not included. Clone size and the V and J calls come from that table; the DNA yielded D and trimming. The sample has 80,000 to 100,000 clones, roughly nine tenths seen once. The record originates from a study of blood T cell repertoires in COVID-19. Whole-study context: Samples of COVID-19 (acute and convalescent) were obtained from the United States, Italy and Spain. Sample material is recorded as cDNA or gDNA derived from T cells, B-cell-depleted T cells, or PBMCs.

Germline trimming cut 5 bases from V and 6 bases from J; bases unmatched to any gene: 6. The germline CDR1 and CDR2 sequences are LNHDA and SQIVND (reference sequence). The CDR3 sequence is 13 residues long. The receptor comes from a human donor with active COVID-19. The donor label of this sample is uncertain. The chain uses TRBV19 and TRBJ1-1, with 7 bases lining up with TRBD1. Sequencing was done on a sample of peripheral blood. The CDR3 DNA reads as TGTGCCAGTAGTTCCCGAACAGGGGCTGAAGCTTTCTTT. It encodes CASSSRTGAEAFF.